The TCR beta chain described here comes from a study of T-cell reconstitution after alpha-beta-depleted transplantation in children. TCRbeta library preparation incorporated unique molecular identifiers. TCRdb re-called the PCR reads with MiXCR, one entry per CDR3 protein. The sample includes roughly 500,000 distinct CDR3 sequences, 30% to 35% seen only once; the top ten take about 2.3%. This CDR3 is 15 amino acids long. Germline V gene data show CDR1 as SEHNR and CDR2 as FQNEAQ (reference sequence). V lost 4 bases, J lost 2 bases, and 14 bases lay in between. This chain links TRBV7-9 with TRBJ1-2, with D perhaps TRBD1 (5 bases). The source is a human donor who donated a stem cell graft to a child with aplastic anemia. The sequences come from PBMCs from the stem cell graft donor, collected from the stem cell graft. The CDR3 region has the DNA TGTGCCAGCAGCTCGTATTCAGGGATAAACTATGGCTACACCTTC. Translated, it gives CASSSYSGINYGYTF.